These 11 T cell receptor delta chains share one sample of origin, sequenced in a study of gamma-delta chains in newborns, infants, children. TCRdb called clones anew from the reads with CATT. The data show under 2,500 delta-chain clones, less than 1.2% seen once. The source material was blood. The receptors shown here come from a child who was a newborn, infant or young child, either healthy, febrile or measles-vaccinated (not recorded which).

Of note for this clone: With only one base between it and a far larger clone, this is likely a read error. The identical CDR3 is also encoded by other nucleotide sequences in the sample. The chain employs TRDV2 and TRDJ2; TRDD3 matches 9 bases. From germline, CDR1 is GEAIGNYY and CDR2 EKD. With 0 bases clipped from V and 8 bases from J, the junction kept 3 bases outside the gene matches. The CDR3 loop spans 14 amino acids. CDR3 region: CACDTLLGDAQLFF. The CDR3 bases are TGTGCCTGTGACACCTTACTGGGGGACGCACAACTCTTCTTT.

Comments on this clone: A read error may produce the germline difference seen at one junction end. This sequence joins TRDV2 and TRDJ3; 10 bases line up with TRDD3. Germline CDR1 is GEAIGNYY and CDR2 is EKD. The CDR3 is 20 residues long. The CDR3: CARDTVLGDLGSWDTRQMFF. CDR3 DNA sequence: TGTGCCCGTGACACCGTACTGGGGGATTTGGGCTCCTGGGACACCCGACAGATGTTTTTC.

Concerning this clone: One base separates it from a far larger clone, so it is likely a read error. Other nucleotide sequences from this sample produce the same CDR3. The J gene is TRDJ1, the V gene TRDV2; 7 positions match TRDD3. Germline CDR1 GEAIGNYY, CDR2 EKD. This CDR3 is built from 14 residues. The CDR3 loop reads CACDTGGYTDKLIF. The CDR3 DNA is TGTGCCTGCGACACCGGGGGATACACCGATAAACTCATCTTT.

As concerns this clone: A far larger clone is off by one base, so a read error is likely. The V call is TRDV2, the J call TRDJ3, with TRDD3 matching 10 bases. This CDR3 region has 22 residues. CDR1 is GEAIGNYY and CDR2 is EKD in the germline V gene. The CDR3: CACGTATYWGIASSWDTRQMFF. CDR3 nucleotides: TGTGCCTGTGGCACCGCGACTTACTGGGGGATCGCAAGCTCCTGGGACACCCGACAGATGTTTTTC.

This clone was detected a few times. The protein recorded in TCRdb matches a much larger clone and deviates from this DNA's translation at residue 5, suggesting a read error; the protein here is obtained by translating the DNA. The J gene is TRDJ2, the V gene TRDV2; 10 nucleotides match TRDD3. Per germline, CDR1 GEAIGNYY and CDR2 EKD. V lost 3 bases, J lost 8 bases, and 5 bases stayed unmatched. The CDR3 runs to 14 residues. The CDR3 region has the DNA TGTGCCTGTGACGCCTTACTGGGGGATGCACAACTCTTCTTT. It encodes CACDALLGDAQLFF.

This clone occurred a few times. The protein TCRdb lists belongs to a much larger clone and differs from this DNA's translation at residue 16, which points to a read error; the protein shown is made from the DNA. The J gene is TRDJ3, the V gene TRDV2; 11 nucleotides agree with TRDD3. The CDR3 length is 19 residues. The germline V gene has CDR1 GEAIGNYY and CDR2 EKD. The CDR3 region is CACDTVLGDSSWDTRRMFF. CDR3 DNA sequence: TGTGCCTGTGACACCGTACTGGGGGATAGCTCCTGGGACACCCGACGGATGTTTTTC.

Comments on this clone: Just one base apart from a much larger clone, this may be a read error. CDR3 loop: CACDTVLGSSRDTRQMFF. In DNA form, the CDR3 reads TGTGCCTGTGACACCGTACTGGGGAGCTCCCGGGACACCCGACAGATGTTTTTC. The J gene is TRDJ3, the V gene TRDV2; 7 bases agree with TRDD3. This CDR3 spans 18 amino acids. Germline loops: CDR1 GEAIGNYY, CDR2 EKD.

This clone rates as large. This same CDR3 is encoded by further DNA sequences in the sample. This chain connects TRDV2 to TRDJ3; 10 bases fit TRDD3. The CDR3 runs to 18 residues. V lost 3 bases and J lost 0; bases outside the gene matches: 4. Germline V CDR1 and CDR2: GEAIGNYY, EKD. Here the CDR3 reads CACDPWGIGSWDTRQMFF. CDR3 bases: TGTGCCTGTGACCCCTGGGGGATAGGCTCCTGGGACACCCGACAGATGTTTTTC.

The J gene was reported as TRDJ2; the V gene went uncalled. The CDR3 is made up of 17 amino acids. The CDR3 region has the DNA TGTGCTCTTGGGGAAGTGGGAGCTGTAGCTTTGACAGCACAACTCTTCTTT. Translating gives CALGEVGAVALTAQLFF.

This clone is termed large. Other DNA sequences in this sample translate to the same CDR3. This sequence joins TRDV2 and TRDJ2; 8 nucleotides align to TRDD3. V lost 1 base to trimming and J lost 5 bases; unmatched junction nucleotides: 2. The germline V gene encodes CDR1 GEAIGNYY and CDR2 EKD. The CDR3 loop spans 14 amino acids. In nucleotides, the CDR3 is TGTGCCTGTGACACAATGGGGGATACAGCACAACTCTTCTTT. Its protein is CACDTMGDTAQLFF.

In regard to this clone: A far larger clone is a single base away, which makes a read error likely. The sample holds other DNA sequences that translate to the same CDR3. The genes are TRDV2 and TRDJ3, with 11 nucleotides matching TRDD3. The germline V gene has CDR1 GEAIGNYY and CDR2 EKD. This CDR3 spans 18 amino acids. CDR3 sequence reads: CACDTVLGDTWDTRQMFF. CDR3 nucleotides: TGCGCCTGTGACACCGTACTGGGGGATACCTGGGACACCCGACAGATGTTTTTC.